What follows describes a single TCR beta chain. The antigen is not known. The data belong to a study of T cells after yellow fever vaccination. Template-switching 5'RACE yielded the TCR cDNA; a universal primer site and UMIs were added in the process. TCRdb reprocessed the 5' RACE reads via MiXCR and lists one record per CDR3 protein. The table includes 500,000 to 650,000 distinct CDR3 sequences, more than 9% detected once. Notes on the study in general: Once the booster was given, most primary-vaccination clones reappeared, at just under 98% for CD4 and over 75% for CD8. Clonotypes appearing in both CD4 and CD8 compartments existed, and their share was small.

In germline, CDR1 is KGHDR, CDR2 SFDVKD. The CDR3 has 14 amino acids. Between the trimmed V and J ends, which lost 3 bases and 9 bases, there was a span of 14 bases. The origin of this receptor is a man aged 25 to 40 who received the YFV17D yellow fever vaccine. The chain links TRBV24-1 to TRBJ2-1; D unclear. The starting material was PBMCs, obtained on the day of the yellow fever booster vaccination. The CDR3 protein is CATSDPFLTGEQFF. CDR3 DNA: TGTGCCACCAGTGATCCATTTTTGACGGGTGAGCAGTTCTTC.